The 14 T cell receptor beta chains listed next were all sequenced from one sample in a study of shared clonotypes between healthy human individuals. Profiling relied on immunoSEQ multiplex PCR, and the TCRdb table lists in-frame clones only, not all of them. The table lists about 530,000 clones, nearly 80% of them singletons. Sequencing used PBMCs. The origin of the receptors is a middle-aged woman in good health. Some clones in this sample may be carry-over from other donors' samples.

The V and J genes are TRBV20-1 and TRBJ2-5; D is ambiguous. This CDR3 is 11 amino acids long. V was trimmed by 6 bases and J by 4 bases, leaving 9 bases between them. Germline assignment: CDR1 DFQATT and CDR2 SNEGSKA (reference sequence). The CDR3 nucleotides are TGCAGTGCAGACCTGGCAGAGACCCAGTACTTC. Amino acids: CSADLAETQYF.

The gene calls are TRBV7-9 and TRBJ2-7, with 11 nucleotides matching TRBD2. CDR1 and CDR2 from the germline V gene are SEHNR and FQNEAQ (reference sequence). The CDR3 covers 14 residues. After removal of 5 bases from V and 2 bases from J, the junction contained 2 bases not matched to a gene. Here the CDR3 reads CASSRSGRAYEQYF. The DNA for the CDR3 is TGTGCCAGCAGCCGTAGCGGGAGGGCCTACGAGCAGTACTTC.

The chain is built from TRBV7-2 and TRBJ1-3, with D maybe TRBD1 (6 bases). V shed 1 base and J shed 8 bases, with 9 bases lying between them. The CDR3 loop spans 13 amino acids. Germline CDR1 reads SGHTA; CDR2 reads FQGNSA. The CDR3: CASSLGWGHTIYF. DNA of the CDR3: TGTGCCAGCAGCTTAGGGTGGGGGCACACCATATATTTT.

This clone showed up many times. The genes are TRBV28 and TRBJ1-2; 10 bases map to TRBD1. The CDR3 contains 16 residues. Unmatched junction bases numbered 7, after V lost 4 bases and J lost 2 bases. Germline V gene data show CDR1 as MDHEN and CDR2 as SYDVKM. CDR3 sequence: CASSSPGTGVNYGYTF. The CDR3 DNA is TGTGCCAGCAGTTCACCCGGGACAGGGGTAAACTATGGCTACACCTTC.

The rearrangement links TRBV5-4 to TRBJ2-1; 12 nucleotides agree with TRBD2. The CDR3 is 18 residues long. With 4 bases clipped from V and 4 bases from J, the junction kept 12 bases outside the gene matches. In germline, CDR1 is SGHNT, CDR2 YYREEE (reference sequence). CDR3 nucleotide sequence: TGTGCCAGCAGCAACCGCGGCGGACTAGCGGGGTCTTACAATGAGCAGTTCTTC. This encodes CASSNRGGLAGSYNEQFF.

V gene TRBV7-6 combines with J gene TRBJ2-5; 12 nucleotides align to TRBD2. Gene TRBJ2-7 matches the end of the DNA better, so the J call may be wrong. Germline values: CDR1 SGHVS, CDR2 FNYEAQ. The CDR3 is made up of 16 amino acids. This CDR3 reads CASSGWTSGNNYEQYF. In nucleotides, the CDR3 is TGTGCCAGCAGCGGATGGACTAGCGGGAACAACTACGAGCAGTACTTC.

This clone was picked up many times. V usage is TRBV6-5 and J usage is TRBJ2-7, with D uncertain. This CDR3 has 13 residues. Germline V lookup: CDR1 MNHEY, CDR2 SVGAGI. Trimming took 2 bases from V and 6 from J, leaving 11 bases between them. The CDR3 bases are TGTGCCAGCAGTTACCCCCCTACGGGCGAGCAGTACTTC. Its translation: CASSYPPTGEQYF.

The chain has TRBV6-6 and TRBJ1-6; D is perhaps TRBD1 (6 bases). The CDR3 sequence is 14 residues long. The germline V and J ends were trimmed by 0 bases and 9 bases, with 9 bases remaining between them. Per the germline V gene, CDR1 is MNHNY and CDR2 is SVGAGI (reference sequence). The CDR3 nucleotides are TGTGCCAGCAGTTACTCGGGGGGCTCTTCACCCCTCCACTTT. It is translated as CASSYSGGSSPLHF.

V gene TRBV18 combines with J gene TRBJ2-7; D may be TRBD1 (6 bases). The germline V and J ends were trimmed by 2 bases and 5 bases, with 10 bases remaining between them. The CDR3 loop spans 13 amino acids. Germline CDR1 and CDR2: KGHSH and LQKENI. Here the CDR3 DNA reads TGTGCCAGCTCACCAAACAGGGCCCACGAGCAGTACTTC. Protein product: CASSPNRAHEQYF.

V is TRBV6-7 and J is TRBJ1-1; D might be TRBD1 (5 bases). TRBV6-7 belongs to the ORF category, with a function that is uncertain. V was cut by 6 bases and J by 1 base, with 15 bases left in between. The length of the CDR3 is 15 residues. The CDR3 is CASRLPDIPNTEAFF. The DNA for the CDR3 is TGTGCCAGCAGGCTACCGGACATTCCGAACACTGAAGCTTTCTTT.

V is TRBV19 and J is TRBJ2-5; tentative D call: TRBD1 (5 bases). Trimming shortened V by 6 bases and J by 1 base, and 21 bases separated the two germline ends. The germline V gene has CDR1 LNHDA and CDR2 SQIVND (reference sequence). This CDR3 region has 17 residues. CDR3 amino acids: CASSPSSWAGPQETQYF. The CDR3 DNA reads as TGTGCCAGTAGCCCGTCTTCTTGGGCAGGGCCCCAAGAGACCCAGTACTTC. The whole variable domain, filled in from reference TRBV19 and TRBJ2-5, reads DGGITQSPKYLFRKEGQNVTLSCEQNLNHDAMYWYRQDPGQGLRLIYYSQIVNDFQKGDIAEGYSVSREKKESFPLTVTSAQKNPTAFYLCASSPSSWAGPQETQYFGPGTRLLVL.

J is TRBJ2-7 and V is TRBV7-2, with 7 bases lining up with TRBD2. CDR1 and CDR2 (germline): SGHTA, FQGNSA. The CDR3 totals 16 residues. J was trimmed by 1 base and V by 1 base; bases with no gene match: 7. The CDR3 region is CASSLEAGWMSYEQYF. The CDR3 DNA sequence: TGTGCCAGCAGCTTAGAAGCGGGATGGATGTCCTACGAGCAGTACTTC.

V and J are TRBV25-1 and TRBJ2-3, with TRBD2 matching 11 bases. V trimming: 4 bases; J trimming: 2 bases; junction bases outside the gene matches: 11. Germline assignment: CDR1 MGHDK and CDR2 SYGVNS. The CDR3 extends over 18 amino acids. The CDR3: CASSGNSGREGDTDTQYF. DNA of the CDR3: TGTGCCAGCAGTGGAAATAGCGGGAGGGAAGGAGACACAGATACGCAGTATTTT. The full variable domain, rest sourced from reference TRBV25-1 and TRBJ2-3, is EADIYQTPRYLVIGTGKKITLECSQTMGHDKMYWYQQDPGMELHLIHYSYGVNSTEKGDLSSESTVSRIRTEHFPLTLESARPSHTSQYLCASSGNSGREGDTDTQYFGPGTRLTVL.

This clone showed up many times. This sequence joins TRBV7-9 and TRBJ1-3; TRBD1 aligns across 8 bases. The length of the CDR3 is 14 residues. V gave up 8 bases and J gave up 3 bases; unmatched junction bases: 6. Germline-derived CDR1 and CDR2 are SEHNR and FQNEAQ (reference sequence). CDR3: CASRGTGYGNTIYF. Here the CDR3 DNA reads TGTGCCAGCCGGGGGACAGGCTATGGAAACACCATATATTTT.